This T cell receptor (beta chain) was sequenced for a study of read filtering for tumor transcriptome and immune sequencing (dated by TCRdb to 2019 to 2021). For the wider study: The cohort consisted of 17 to 20 male and some 15 female patients, with a mean age of roughly 70 years and an age range of roughly 47 to 90. By revised international staging, roughly eight patients were R-ISS I, 16 were R-ISS II and 7 were R-ISS III. Whole-transcriptome libraries were prepared with the TruSeq RNA Access Library Prep Kit after DNase treatment. TCR-region mapped reads per sample ranged from about 3.5 to 11 million with IR-seq versus only about 80 to 1,300 with RNA-seq. Using the same bone marrow samples, the study compared TCR repertoires obtained by targeted immune repertoire sequencing with those obtained by bulk whole-transcriptome sequencing. As a main aim, a read-filtering strategy for immune repertoire data was addressed, with the specific question being whether clonotypes supported by a single read should be removed. The full study reports these points: Removing single-read clonotypes increased the correlation between IR-seq and RNA-seq shared clonotype proportions. Single-read clonotypes made up roughly 81% of clonotypes but approximately 3.5% of total reads in IR-seq, and 70% to 75% of clonotypes and 44.6% of reads in RNA-seq. The sorted CD138-negative fraction was a mixed bone marrow immune population, not purified T cells. Compared with RNA-seq, IR-seq captured clonotypes at much higher depth and more reliably, and a smaller IR-seq throughput was enough to identify most shared clonotypes.

Based on the germline V gene, the CDR1 and CDR2 sequences are KGHSH and LQKENI. From cysteine to phenylalanine, the CDR3 is 11 amino acids long. Only the CDR3 DNA stays, 33 bases, in frame from base 1. Deletion took 6 bases off V and 7 bases off J, with a span of 6 bases between the germline ends. This clonotype is classified as medium-sized (0.01 to 0.1%). The specificity of this receptor is unknown. Base qualities are not at hand, and no much larger clone is one base apart. Each patient had bone marrow sampled at the time of active disease. Ficoll-Hypaque density gradient centrifugation was used to isolate bone marrow mononuclear cells. CD138-negative cells were obtained by negative selection after labeling with CD138 magnetic microbeads on a MACS separator, removing myeloma plasma cells. Flow cytometry on an Attune NxT with CD138 antibodies was used to check the purity of the isolated cells. TRIzol reagent was used to extract total RNA, and a NanoDrop spectrophotometer was used to quantify the extracted RNA. Paired RNA-seq and IR-seq were performed on the CD138-negative bone marrow sample of each patient.

TCR libraries were constructed from 350 to 400 ng RNA using the Immunoverse kit, and molecular barcoded adaptors covering alpha/delta and beta/gamma chains were employed. TCR library preparation used the same RNA that was used for transcriptome sequencing. Sequencing of TCR libraries was carried out on an Illumina HiSeq 4000 with 2 x 150 cycles. The authors' pipeline ran thus. TCR reads were aligned to human V, D, J and C references and assembled into CDR3 clonotypes with MiXCR, including quality filtering and error correction. Clonotype counts and gene usage diversity were analyzed with the tcR package in R. For inspection of raw mapping reads, RNA-seq reads were mapped by STAR aligner version 2.5.3a onto GRCh37 of the human genome. To test how sequencing depth affects detected clonotypes, IR-seq fastq files were randomly downsampled with Seqtk 1.3. TCRdb trimmed the raw reads at Q25, called clones with MiXCR and kept productive beta chains. Each CDR3 protein appears once, grouped with its most common genes and DNA. TCRdb's processing, not the study's, gives the V and J calls here. The sample data list tens of thousands of distinct CDR3 sequences, and around 15% of these were observed just once. The ten largest clones represent around 26% of the sample.

The chain employs TRBV18 and TRBJ2-2; the D gene lacks a confident call. The receptor comes from a donor at least 40 years old with multiple myeloma. The specimen was a population of CD138-negative cells sorted from bone marrow. Read against the paper, the sample's cell subset or site label means: bone marrow mononuclear cells depleted of CD138+ plasma/myeloma cells by negative magnetic selection. The CDR3 protein: CASSRNGELFF. The bases read TGTGCCAGCTCCCGAAACGGGGAGCTGTTTTTT. The entire variable domain, with the stretches around the CDR3 drawn from the reference TRBV18 and TRBJ2-2 proteins, is NAGVMQNPRHLVRRRGQEARLRCSPMKGHSHVYWYRQLPEEGLKFMVYLQKENIIDESGMPKERFSAEFPKEGPSILRIQQVVRGDSAAYFCASSRNGELFFGEGSRLTVL.